This T cell receptor (beta chain) was obtained from a study of T cell changes during pregnancy in multiple sclerosis (dated by TCRdb to between 2018 and 2020). For context, the study as a whole: The study examined how the T cell repertoire changed over the course of pregnancy in women with multiple sclerosis.

About this clone itself: The specificity of this receptor is unknown. Base-call qualities are not available, and no considerably larger clone is one nucleotide away.

V lost 7 bases and J lost 0 bases; the stretch between them is 8 bases long. The germline V gene encodes CDR1 MDHEN and CDR2 SYDVKM. The CDR3 numbers 13 residues from cysteine through phenylalanine. The kept DNA is CDR3 alone, 39 bases in frame from the first base. Libraries came from the immunoSEQ multiplex PCR assay. TCRdb re-hosts the immuneACCESS table, in-frame sequences only. Its copies lack some clones; in the studies checked, an unresolved V gene accounts for under half of them, and the cause for the rest is not known. The sample contains about 85,000 clones, approximately 90% of them found a single time. The ten largest make up 2.5% of the sample.

The material sequenced was peripheral blood, taken in the first trimester of pregnancy. The clonotype originates from a female donor with multiple sclerosis, enrolled in a pregnancy study. In this chain, TRBV28 is recombined with TRBJ2-3; the D gene is perhaps TRBD2, from 6 matching bases. CDR3 loop: CASTRGSTDTQYF. DNA sequence: TGTGCCAGCACTCGGGGGAGCACAGATACGCAGTATTTT.